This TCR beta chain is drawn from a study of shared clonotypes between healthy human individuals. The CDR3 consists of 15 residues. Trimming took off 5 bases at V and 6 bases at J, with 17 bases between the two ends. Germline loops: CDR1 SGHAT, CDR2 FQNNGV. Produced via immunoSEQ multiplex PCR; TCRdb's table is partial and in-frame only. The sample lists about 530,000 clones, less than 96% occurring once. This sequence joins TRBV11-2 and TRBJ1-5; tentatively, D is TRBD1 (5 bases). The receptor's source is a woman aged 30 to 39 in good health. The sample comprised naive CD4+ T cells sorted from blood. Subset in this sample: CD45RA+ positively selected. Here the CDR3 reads CASSLSRDVGQPQHF. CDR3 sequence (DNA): TGTGCCAGCAGCCTATCCAGGGATGTCGGTCAGCCCCAGCATTTT. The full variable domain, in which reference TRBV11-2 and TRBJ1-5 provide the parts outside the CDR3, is EAGVAQSPRYKIIEKRQSVAFWCNPISGHATLYWYQQILGQGPKLLIQFQNNGVVDDSQLPKDRFSAERLKGVDSTLKIQPAKLEDSAVYLCASSLSRDVGQPQHFGDGTRLSIL.